This T cell receptor (beta chain) was retrieved from a study of CD8 T cells in ankylosing spondylitis. V was shortened by 4 bases and J by 2 bases, with 11 bases between the two germline ends. Germline assignment: CDR1 KGHDR and CDR2 SFDVKD. The length of the CDR3 is 14 residues. Study-level findings and limits: A number of the motif variants had already been described in reactive arthritis synovial fluid and blood. Blood from ankylosing spondylitis patients appeared to carry a characteristic roughly 8-variant TCR beta motif. In peripheral blood, disease-linked CD8+ clones occurred at relatively low frequencies. Clones linked to disease were reported to show significant enrichment in matched ankylosing spondylitis synovial fluid.

Libraries for TCR beta were made by quantitative 5'-RACE with molecular barcodes. MiXCR was run by TCRdb on the 5' RACE reads, yielding one entry per CDR3 protein. In the table there are about 800,000 distinct CDR3 sequences, approximately 12% of which are singletons. About this clonotype: Its cognate antigen is unknown.

This clonotype originated in a male donor with ankylosing spondylitis. The specimen sequenced was blood, either unsorted or a sorted T cell fraction (not recorded which). The chain uses TRBV24-1 and TRBJ2-7, with D perhaps given as TRBD1 or TRBD2 (5 bases each). DNA for the CDR3: TGTGCCACCAGTGAGCCCGGGACCGCCTACGAGCAGTACTTC. The encoded protein is CATSEPGTAYEQYF.